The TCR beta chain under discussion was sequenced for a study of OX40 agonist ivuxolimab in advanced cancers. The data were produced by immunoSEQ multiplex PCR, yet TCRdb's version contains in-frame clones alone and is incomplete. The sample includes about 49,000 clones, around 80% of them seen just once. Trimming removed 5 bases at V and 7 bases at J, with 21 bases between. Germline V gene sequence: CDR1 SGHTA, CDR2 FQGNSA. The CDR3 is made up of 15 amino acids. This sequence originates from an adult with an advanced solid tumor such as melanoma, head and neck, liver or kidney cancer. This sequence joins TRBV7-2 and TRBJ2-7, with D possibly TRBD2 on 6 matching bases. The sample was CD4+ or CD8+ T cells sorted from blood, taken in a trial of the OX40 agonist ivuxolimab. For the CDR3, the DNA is TGTGCCAGCAGCCCCGAGGGGCGGGATAGGTGGGAGCAGTACTTC. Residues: CASSPEGRDRWEQYF.